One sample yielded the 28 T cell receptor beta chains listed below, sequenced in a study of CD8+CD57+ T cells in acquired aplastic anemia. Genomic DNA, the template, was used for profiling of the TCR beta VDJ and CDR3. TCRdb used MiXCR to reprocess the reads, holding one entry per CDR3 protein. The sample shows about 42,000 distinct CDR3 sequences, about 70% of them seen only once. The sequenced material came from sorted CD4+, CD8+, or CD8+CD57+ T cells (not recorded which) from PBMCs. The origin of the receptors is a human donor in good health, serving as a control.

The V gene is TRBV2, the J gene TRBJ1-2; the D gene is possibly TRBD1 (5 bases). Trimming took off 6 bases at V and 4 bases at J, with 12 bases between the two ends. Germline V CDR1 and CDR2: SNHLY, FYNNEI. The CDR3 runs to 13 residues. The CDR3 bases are TGTGCCAGCAGGATGGGGCAGACCTATGGCTACACCTTC. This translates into CASRMGQTYGYTF.

CDR3 in amino acids: CASSPYTETQYF. CDR3 DNA sequence: TGTGCCAGCAGCCCCTATACAGAGACCCAGTACTTC. V gene TRBV2 combines with J gene TRBJ2-5, with D hard to call. V gave up 6 bases and J gave up 4 bases, with 9 bases separating them. From germline, CDR1 is SNHLY and CDR2 FYNNEI. This CDR3 comprises 12 residues.

CDR3 region: CAGGRRDTEAFF. For the CDR3, the DNA is TGTGCCGGGGGACGAAGGGACACTGAAGCTTTCTTT. The chain couples TRBV7-2 to TRBJ1-1, with D possibly TRBD1 on 5 matching bases. Germline assignment: CDR1 SGHTA and CDR2 FQGNSA. The CDR3 sequence is 12 residues long. V lost 11 bases to trimming and J lost 3 bases, with 13 bases between them.

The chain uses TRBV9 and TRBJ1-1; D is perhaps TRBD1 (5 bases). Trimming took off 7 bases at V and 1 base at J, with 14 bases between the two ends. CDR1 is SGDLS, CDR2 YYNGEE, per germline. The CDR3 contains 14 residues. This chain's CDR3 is CASSGGGKNTEAFF. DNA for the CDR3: TGTGCCAGCTCAGGCGGGGGAAAGAACACTGAAGCTTTCTTT.

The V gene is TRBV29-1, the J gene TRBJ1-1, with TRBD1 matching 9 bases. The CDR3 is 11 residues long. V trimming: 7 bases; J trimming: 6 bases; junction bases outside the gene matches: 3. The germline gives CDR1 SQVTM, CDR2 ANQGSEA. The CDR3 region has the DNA TGCAGCGCGTGGACAGGGGCTGAAGCTTTCTTT. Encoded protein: CSAWTGAEAFF.

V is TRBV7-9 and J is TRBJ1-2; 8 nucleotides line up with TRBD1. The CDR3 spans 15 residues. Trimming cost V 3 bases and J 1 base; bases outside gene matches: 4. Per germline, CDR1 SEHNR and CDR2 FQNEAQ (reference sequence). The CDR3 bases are TGTGCCAGCAGCTTCCTGGACAGGGATAACTATGGCTACACCTTC. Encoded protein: CASSFLDRDNYGYTF.

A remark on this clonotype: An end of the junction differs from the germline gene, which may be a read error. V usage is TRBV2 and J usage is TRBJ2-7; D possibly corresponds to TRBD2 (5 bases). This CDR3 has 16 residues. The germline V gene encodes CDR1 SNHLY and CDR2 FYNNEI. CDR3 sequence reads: CASREARLARTYEQYF. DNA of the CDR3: TGTGCCAGCCGTGAAGCGAGGCTAGCTAGGACCTACGAGCAGTACTTC.

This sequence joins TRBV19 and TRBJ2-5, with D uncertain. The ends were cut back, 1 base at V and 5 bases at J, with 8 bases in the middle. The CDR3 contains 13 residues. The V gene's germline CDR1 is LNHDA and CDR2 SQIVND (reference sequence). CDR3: CASSIAGSETQYF. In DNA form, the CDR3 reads TGTGCCAGTAGTATAGCTGGTTCCGAGACCCAGTACTTC. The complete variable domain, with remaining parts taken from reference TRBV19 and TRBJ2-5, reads DGGITQSPKYLFRKEGQNVTLSCEQNLNHDAMYWYRQDPGQGLRLIYYSQIVNDFQKGDIAEGYSVSREKKESFPLTVTSAQKNPTAFYLCASSIAGSETQYFGPGTRLLVL.

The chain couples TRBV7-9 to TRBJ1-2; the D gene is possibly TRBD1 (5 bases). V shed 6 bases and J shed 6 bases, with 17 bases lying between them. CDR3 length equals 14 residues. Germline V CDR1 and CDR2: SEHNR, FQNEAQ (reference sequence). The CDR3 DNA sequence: TGTGCCAGCAGACGGGACTCCGGAAGAGATGGCTACACCTTC. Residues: CASRRDSGRDGYTF.

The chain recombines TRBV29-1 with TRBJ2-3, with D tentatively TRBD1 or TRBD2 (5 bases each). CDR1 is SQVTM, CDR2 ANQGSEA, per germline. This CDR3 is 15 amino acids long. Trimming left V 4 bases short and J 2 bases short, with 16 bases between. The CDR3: CSVARGDLITDTQYF. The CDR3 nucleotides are TGCAGCGTTGCACGGGGCGACTTGATCACAGATACGCAGTATTTT.

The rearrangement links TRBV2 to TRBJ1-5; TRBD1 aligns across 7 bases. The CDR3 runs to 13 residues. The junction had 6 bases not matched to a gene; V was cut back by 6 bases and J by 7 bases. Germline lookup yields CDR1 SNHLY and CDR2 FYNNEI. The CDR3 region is CASRQTGDQPQHF. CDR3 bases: TGTGCCAGCAGACAAACAGGGGACCAGCCCCAGCATTTT.

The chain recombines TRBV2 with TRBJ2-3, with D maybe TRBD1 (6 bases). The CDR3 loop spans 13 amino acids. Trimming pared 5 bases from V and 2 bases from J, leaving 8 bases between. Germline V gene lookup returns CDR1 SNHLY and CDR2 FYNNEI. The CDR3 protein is CASSTGPTDTQYF. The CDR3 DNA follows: TGTGCCAGCAGTACAGGGCCCACAGATACGCAGTATTTT.

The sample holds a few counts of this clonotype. The CDR3 nucleotides are TGTGCCAGCAGCAGAGGGACTTCCTACGAGCAGTACGTC. Amino acids: CASSRGTSYEQYV. The V call is TRBV7-8, the J call TRBJ2-7, with D perhaps matching TRBD2 (6 bases). The length of the CDR3 is 13 residues. CDR1 and CDR2 (germline): SGHVS, FQNEAQ. Trimming took off 5 bases at V and 1 base at J, with 9 bases between the two ends.

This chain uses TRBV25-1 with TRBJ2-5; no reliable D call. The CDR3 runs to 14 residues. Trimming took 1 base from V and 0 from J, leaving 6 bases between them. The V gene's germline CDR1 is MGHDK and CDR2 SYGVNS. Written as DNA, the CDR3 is TGTGCCAGCAGTGAATTTACTTACCAAGAGACCCAGTACTTC. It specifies CASSEFTYQETQYF.

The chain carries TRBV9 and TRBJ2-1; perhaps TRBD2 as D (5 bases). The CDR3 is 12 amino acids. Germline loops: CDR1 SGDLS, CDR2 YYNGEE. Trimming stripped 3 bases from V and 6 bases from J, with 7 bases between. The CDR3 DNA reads TGTGCCAGCAGCGGACTACTCAATGAGCAGTTCTTC. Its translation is CASSGLLNEQFF.

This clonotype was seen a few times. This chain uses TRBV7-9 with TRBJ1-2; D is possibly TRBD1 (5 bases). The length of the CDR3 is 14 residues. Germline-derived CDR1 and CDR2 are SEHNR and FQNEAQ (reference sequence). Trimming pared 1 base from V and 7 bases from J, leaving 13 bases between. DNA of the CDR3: TGTGCCAGCAGCTTAGGACAGACTTTGGGTGGCTACACCTTC. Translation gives CASSLGQTLGGYTF.

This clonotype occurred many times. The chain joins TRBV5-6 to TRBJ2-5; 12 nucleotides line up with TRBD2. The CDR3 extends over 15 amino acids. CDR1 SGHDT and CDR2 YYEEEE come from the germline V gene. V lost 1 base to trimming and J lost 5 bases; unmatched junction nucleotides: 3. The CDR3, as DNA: TGTGCCAGCAGCTTGCCGGGACTAGCGGGTGAGACCCAGTACTTC. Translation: CASSLPGLAGETQYF.

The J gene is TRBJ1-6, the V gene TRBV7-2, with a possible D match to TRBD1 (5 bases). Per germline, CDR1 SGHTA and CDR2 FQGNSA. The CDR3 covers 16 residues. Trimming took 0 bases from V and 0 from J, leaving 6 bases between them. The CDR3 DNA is TGTGCCAGCAGCTTAGCGGGGCCCTCCTATAATTCACCCCTCCACTTT. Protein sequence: CASSLAGPSYNSPLHF.

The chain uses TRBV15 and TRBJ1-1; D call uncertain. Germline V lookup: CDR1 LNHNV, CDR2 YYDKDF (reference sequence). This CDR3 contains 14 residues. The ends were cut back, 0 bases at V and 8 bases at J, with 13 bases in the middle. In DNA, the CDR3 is TGTGCCACCAGCAGAGAAAGGACGGGGTGGGAAGCTTTCTTT. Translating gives CATSRERTGWEAFF.

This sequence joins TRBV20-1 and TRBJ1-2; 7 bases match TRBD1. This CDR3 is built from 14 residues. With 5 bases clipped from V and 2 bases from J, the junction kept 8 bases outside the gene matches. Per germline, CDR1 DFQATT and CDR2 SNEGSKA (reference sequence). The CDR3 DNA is TGCAGTGCTCCCACCGGGACAGAAAACTATGGCTACACCTTC. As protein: CSAPTGTENYGYTF.

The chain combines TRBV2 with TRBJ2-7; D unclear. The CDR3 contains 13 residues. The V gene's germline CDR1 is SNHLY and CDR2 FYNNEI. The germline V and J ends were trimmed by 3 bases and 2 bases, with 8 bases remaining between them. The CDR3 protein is CASSEFLAYEQYV. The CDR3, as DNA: TGTGCCAGCAGTGAGTTTCTAGCCTACGAGCAGTACGTC.

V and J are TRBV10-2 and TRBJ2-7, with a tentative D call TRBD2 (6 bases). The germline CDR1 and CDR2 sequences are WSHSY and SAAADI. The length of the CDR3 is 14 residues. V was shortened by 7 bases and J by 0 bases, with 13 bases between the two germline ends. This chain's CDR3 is CASKYRDSSYEQYF. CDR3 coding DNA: TGCGCCAGCAAATACCGGGACTCCTCCTACGAGCAGTACTTC.

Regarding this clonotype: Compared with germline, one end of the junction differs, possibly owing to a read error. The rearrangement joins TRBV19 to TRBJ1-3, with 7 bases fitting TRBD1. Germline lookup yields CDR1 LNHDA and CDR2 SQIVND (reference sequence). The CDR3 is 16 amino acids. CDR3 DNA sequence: TGTGCCAGTAGGAGGGCAGAAGGGGGCTCTGGAGACACCATATATTTT. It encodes CASRRAEGGSGDTIYF.

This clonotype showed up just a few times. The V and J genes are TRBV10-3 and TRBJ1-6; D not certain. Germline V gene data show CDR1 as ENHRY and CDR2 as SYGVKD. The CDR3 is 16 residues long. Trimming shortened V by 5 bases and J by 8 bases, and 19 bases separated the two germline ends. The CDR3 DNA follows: TGTGCCATCAGTTATAGCGTGGGCACACTGCATTCACCCCTCCACTTT. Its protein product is CAISYSVGTLHSPLHF.

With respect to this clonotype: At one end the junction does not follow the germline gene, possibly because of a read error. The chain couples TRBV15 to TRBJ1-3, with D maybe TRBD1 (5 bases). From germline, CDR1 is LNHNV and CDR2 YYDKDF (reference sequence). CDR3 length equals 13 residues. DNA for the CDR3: TGTGCCACCAGCAGAGATAGGGGAAACACTATATATTTT. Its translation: CATSRDRGNTIYF.

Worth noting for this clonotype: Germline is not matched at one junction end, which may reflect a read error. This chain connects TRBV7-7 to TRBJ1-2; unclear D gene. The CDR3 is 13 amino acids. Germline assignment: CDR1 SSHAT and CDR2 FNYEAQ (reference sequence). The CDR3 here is CASLAEAIYGYAF. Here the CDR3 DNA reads TGTGCTAGCCTCGCCGAGGCAATCTATGGCTACGCCTTC.

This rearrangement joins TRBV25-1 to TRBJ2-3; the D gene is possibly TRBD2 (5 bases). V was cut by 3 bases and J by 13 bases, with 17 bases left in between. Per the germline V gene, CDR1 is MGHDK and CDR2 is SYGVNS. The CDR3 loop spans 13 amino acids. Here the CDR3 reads CASSDPQIAFKYF. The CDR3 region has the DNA TGTGCCAGCAGTGATCCCCAAATAGCGTTCAAGTATTTT. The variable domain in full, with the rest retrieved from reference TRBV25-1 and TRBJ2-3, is EADIYQTPRYLVIGTGKKITLECSQTMGHDKMYWYQQDPGMELHLIHYSYGVNSTEKGDLSSESTVSRIRTEHFPLTLESARPSHTSQYLCASSDPQIAFKYFGPGTRLTVL.

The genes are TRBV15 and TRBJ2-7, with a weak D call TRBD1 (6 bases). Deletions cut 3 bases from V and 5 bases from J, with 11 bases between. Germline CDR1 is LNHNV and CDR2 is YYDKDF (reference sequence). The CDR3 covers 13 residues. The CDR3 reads CATSSETGHEQYF. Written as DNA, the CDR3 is TGTGCCACCAGCAGCGAAACAGGGCACGAGCAGTACTTC.